These 21 T cell receptor beta chains were sequenced from one sample in a study of multiple sclerosis patients with progressive multifocal leukoencephalopathy. Assay: immunoSEQ multiplex PCR; the TCRdb copy retains only in-frame clones and omits some. The repertoire holds around 30,000 clones, with roughly 91% as singletons. Time point specified: more than 5 months of natalizumab therapy. The input for sequencing was PBMCs, taken from a patient treated with natalizumab. Source of these receptors: a human donor with multiple sclerosis.

The J gene is TRBJ2-1, the V gene TRBV5-1, with 10 bases identical to TRBD2. V was clipped by 7 bases and J by 4 bases; unmatched bases: 8. The CDR3 runs to 15 residues. CDR1 and CDR2 from the germline V gene are SGHRS and YFSETQ. The CDR3 sequence: CASSLAGESYNEQFF. In nucleotides, the CDR3 is TGCGCCAGCTCGCTAGCGGGAGAATCGTACAATGAGCAGTTCTTC. Drawing the rest from reference TRBV5-1 and TRBJ2-1, the complete variable domain is KAGVTQTPRYLIKTRGQQVTLSCSPISGHRSVSWYQQTPGQGLQFLFEYFSETQRNKGNFPGRFSGRQFSNSRSEMNVSTLELGDSALYLCASSLAGESYNEQFFGPGTRLTVL.

V usage is TRBV7-2 and J usage is TRBJ1-2; maybe TRBD1 (6 bases). Germline V lookup: CDR1 SGHTA, CDR2 FQGNSA. V was clipped by 5 bases and J by 4 bases, with 20 bases between them. There are 16 residues in the CDR3. CDR3 loop: CASSISVDRTSYGYTF. In nucleotides, the CDR3 is TGTGCCAGCAGCATTTCGGTCGACAGGACGAGCTATGGCTACACCTTC.

This CDR3 is CASSIPAGSRGGELFF. For the CDR3, the DNA is TGTGCCAGCAGCATCCCAGCGGGATCTCGAGGCGGGGAGCTGTTTTTT. The V call is TRBV7-2, the J call TRBJ2-2, with TRBD2 matching over 7 bases. The length of the CDR3 is 16 residues. The V segment lost 5 bases and the J segment 7 bases; nucleotides outside the gene matches: 13. Germline loops: CDR1 SGHTA, CDR2 FQGNSA. Using reference TRBV7-2 and TRBJ2-2 for the parts outside the CDR3, the full variable domain is GAGVSQSPSNKVTEKGKDVELRCDPISGHTALYWYRQSLGQGLEFLIYFQGNSAPDKSGLPSDRFSAERTGGSVSTLTIQRTQQEDSAVYLCASSIPAGSRGGELFFGEGSRLTVL.

The V gene is TRBV2, the J gene TRBJ1-4; TRBD1 aligns across 7 bases. CDR3 size: 12 residues. Trimming cost V 7 bases and J 8 bases; bases outside gene matches: 4. In germline, CDR1 is SNHLY, CDR2 FYNNEI. The CDR3 is CASTTQGEKLFF. In DNA, the CDR3 is TGTGCCAGCACTACACAGGGGGAAAAACTGTTTTTT.

The chain recombines TRBV15 with TRBJ2-2, with D maybe TRBD1 (6 bases). Per germline, CDR1 LNHNV and CDR2 YYDKDF (reference sequence). Trimming removed 2 bases from V and 1 base from J, with 11 bases in between. The CDR3 totals 16 residues. Written as DNA, the CDR3 is TGTGCCACCAGCAGACCTCTCAGGGGGAACACCGGGGAGCTGTTTTTT. Amino acid sequence: CATSRPLRGNTGELFF.

In the case of this clone: This sample includes further DNA sequences coding for the same CDR3. The genes are TRBV6-4 and TRBJ2-2; D possibly corresponds to TRBD1 (5 bases). The CDR3 spans 14 residues. Germline V lookup: CDR1 MRHNA, CDR2 SNTAGT. Trimming shortened V by 4 bases and J by 5 bases, and 11 bases separated the two germline ends. The CDR3 DNA is TGTGCCAGCAGTGCATCCCCAGGGACCGGGGAGCTGTTTTTT. It yields the protein CASSASPGTGELFF.

The rearrangement uses TRBV1 and TRBJ2-7. TRBV1 is recorded as a pseudogene. The CDR3 extends over 18 amino acids. The CDR3 coding sequence is TGCACCAGCAGCCAGGTCTACACTCCCGCGAGGGGCTCCTACGAGCAGTACTTC. It codes for CTSSQVYTPARGSYEQYF.

The chain recombines TRBV19 with TRBJ2-1, with a tentative D call TRBD2 (6 bases). This CDR3 has 16 residues. V was clipped by 0 bases and J by 7 bases, with 16 bases between them. Germline V lookup: CDR1 LNHDA, CDR2 SQIVND (reference sequence). The CDR3 here is CASSIDQGLLLNEQFF. The CDR3 coding sequence is TGTGCCAGTAGTATAGATCAGGGACTTTTACTAAATGAGCAGTTCTTC.

The chain carries TRBV12-5 and TRBJ1-5; TRBD1 matches at 7 bases. CDR3 length: 13 amino acids. CDR1 and CDR2 (germline): LGHNT, FRNRAP. J was trimmed by 4 bases and V by 6 bases; bases with no gene match: 3. DNA for the CDR3: TGTGCTAGTGGCCTGGACAGGAATCAGCCCCAGCATTTT. It encodes CASGLDRNQPQHF.

This clone was recorded once. The chain employs TRBV19 and TRBJ1-1, with 8 bases aligning to TRBD1. Germline V lookup: CDR1 LNHDA, CDR2 SQIVND (reference sequence). This CDR3 comprises 14 residues. The V gene end was trimmed by 3 bases and the J gene end by 6 bases; junction bases not matched to a gene: 6. CDR3 protein: CASSMPWTGSEAFF. The CDR3 DNA follows: TGTGCCAGTAGTATGCCCTGGACAGGGTCTGAAGCTTTCTTT.

The chain combines TRBV4-3 with TRBJ2-7, with TRBD2 matching 11 bases. Germline CDR1 is LGHNA and CDR2 is YSLEER. This CDR3 contains 14 residues. The trim removed 5 bases at V and 1 base at J, leaving 1 base unmatched. CDR3 in DNA: TGCGCCAGCAGCTGGACTAGCGGGTCCTACGAGCAGTACTTC. Its translation: CASSWTSGSYEQYF.

The chain joins TRBV5-5 to TRBJ2-1; 9 bases map to TRBD2. Germline CDR1 is SGHKS and CDR2 is YYEKEE (reference sequence). The J segment lost 7 bases and the V segment lost 3 bases, leaving 14 bases of the junction unmatched. This CDR3 has 17 amino acids. CDR3 bases: TGTGCCAGCAGCTCCCCTGAGGGGCGGGAGGGGAGTAATGAGCAGTTCTTC. This translates into CASSSPEGREGSNEQFF.

CDR3 residues: CASSEGTGQETQYF. The CDR3 nucleotides are TGTGCCAGCAGTGAGGGGACAGGCCAAGAGACCCAGTACTTC. The rearrangement links TRBV6-4 to TRBJ2-5; 8 bases map to TRBD1. This CDR3 has 14 residues. The V and J ends lost 3 bases and 1 base, in that order; junction bases with no gene match: 1. Germline V lookup: CDR1 MRHNA, CDR2 SNTAGT.

This chain links TRBV5-4 with TRBJ2-7, with 7 bases fitting TRBD1. The junction had 4 bases not matched to a gene; V was cut back by 4 bases and J by 6 bases. The V gene's germline CDR1 is SGHNT and CDR2 YYREEE (reference sequence). There are 12 residues in the CDR3. The CDR3 coding sequence is TGTGCCAGCAGCCGACAGGGCCTCGAGCAGTACTTC. Translated: CASSRQGLEQYF.

The chain combines TRBV11-3 with TRBJ1-2; D is perhaps TRBD1 (5 bases). The V gene's germline CDR1 is SGHNT and CDR2 YENEEA. V was cut by 5 bases and J by 7 bases, with 11 bases left in between. This CDR3 is 12 amino acids long. In DNA form, the CDR3 reads TGTGCCAGCAGCGATGGGGCCTCTGGCTACACCTTC. Translating gives CASSDGASGYTF.

This chain uses TRBV20-1 with TRBJ1-2, with D hard to call. V was trimmed by 5 bases and J by 7 bases, leaving 5 bases between them. Germline loops: CDR1 DFQATT, CDR2 SNEGSKA (reference sequence). CDR3 length equals 9 residues. The CDR3 sequence is CSAPPGYTF. The CDR3 DNA sequence: TGCAGTGCTCCGCCTGGCTACACCTTC.

This clone turned up a few times. V usage is TRBV18 and J usage is TRBJ2-7; TRBD1 matches at 9 bases. V was clipped by 4 bases and J by 3 bases; unmatched bases: 4. This CDR3 comprises 14 residues. The germline V gene has CDR1 KGHSH and CDR2 LQKENI. CDR3 region: CASSQPTGGYEQYF. As DNA, the CDR3 is TGTGCCAGCTCACAACCGACAGGGGGCTACGAGCAGTACTTC.

The CDR3 coding sequence is TGTGCCAGTAGTAATCCGCCAGCGGGAGAGTACGAGCAGTACTTC. As protein: CASSNPPAGEYEQYF. The chain carries TRBV19 and TRBJ2-7, with TRBD2 matching 8 bases. V shed 4 bases, J shed 4 bases, and the junction held 9 bases outside the gene matches. Germline V lookup: CDR1 LNHDA, CDR2 SQIVND (reference sequence). The CDR3 runs to 15 residues.

J is TRBJ2-5 and V is TRBV5-1, with D possibly being TRBD1 (5 bases). The end of the DNA is better explained by TRBJ2-7, so the J call may be wrong. CDR3 length equals 14 residues. In germline, CDR1 is SGHRS, CDR2 YFSETQ. CDR3 in amino acids: CASSSGHLGGEQYF. In DNA, the CDR3 is TGCGCCAGCAGCTCTGGACATTTAGGCGGCGAGCAGTACTTC.

This CDR3 reads CASSQQSSYNEQFF. DNA for the CDR3: TGTGCCAGCAGCCAACAGAGCTCCTACAATGAGCAGTTCTTC. V and J are TRBV7-9 and TRBJ2-1, with D unresolved. CDR3 length: 14 amino acids. Looked up from germline, CDR1 is SEHNR and CDR2 is FQNEAQ (reference sequence). Trimming removed 5 bases at V and 0 bases at J, with 8 bases between.

This chain joins TRBV2 and TRBJ1-3, with D tentatively TRBD1 (6 bases). CDR3 length: 15 amino acids. Germline loops: CDR1 SNHLY, CDR2 FYNNEI. V gave up 6 bases and J gave up 0 bases, with 12 bases separating them. The CDR3 loop is CASRMDSSSGNTIYF. CDR3 bases: TGTGCCAGCAGGATGGACAGCTCCTCTGGAAACACCATATATTTT.